This is a list of T cell receptor beta chains from one sample in a study of blood T cell repertoires in COVID-19. Libraries were prepared by immunoSEQ multiplex PCR; TCRdb keeps only in-frame clonotypes and omits some of them. The table lists about 330,000 clones, about 85% of them singletons. Sequencing input: PBMCs or T cells enriched from blood (not recorded which). The receptors were gathered from a woman between 25 and 40 years old who had recovered from COVID-19. The CDR3 runs from the conserved cysteine through the conserved F or W. The order of the fields is J gene, D gene, V gene, CDR3 protein. D genes are given only for firm matches.

TRBJ2-2,TRBD1,TRBV9,CASSEQGQGAQNTGELFF
TRBJ2-7,TRBD1,TRBV10-3,CAISMTGSTEQYF
TRBJ2-7,NA,TRBV11-2,CASRGSGAEQYF
TRBJ1-5,TRBD1,TRBV6-1,CASSERQGGQPQHF
TRBJ2-5,TRBD1,TRBV29-1,CSVSQGQETQYF
TRBJ2-3,NA,TRBV9,CASSAMLVADTQYF
TRBJ1-1,NA,TRBV7-2,CASTQGVLAFF
TRBJ2-1,NA,TRBV11-2,CASSQGRGSYNEQFF
TRBJ1-3,NA,TRBV19,CASSSPPVGNTIYF
TRBJ1-1,TRBD1,TRBV10-3,CAIRDRVDTEAFF
TRBJ2-7,TRBD2,TRBV6-1,CASSEGTSGGDEQYF
TRBJ1-1,NA,TRBV19,CASGQTRNTEAFF
TRBJ2-7,TRBD1,TRBV18,CASSPTGTGGINEQYF
TRBJ1-3,NA,TRBV5-6,CASSLVRSGNTIYF
TRBJ2-2,TRBD1,TRBV19,CASTPTGFDAGELFF